This is a list of T cell receptor beta chains from one sample in a study of cytomegalovirus exposure and HLA in healthy donors. Only in-frame clones appear in the TCRdb table, and some are missing; sequencing was by immunoSEQ multiplex PCR. The sample includes about 130,000 clones, 85% to 95% of them seen just once. Sequencing was done on a sample of PBMCs. Receptors were obtained from a woman between 18 and 29 years old in good health and CMV-seronegative. Both conserved end residues are part of each CDR3. D genes are given only for firm matches. Clone size is not always given. Where it is, it says once, few, many or a class for expanded clones.

clone_size	v_call	j_call	d_call	cdr3_nt	cdr3_aa
-	TRBV28	TRBJ1-1	TRBD1	TGTGCCAGTACGACGAGACAGGGACTCACTGAAGCTTTCTTT	CASTTRQGLTEAFF
-	TRBV9	TRBJ2-1	-	TGTGCCAGCAGCGCCCGGTCGGTGTGGGAGGGCAGGGGTGAGCAGTTCTTC	CASSARSVWEGRGEQFF
once	TRBV28	TRBJ1-2	TRBD1	TGTGCCAGCAGGACAGGGCAGAGGACCTATGGCTACACCTTC	CASRTGQRTYGYTF
-	TRBV19	TRBJ2-2	-	TGTGCCAGTACGGGCAGGGCTAACACCGGGGAGCTGTTTTTT	CASTGRANTGELFF
-	TRBV2	TRBJ1-6	-	TGTGCCAGCACCCCCCTAGAGGCTCGAAATTCACCCCTCCACTTT	CASTPLEARNSPLHF
-	TRBV9	TRBJ2-7	-	TGTGCCAGCAGCGTAGTAGAGTTCTCCGAGCAGTACTTC	CASSVVEFSEQYF
-	TRBV27	TRBJ2-3	-	TGTGCCAGCAGTTTAAACCCACTCCGCACAGATACGCAGTATTTT	CASSLNPLRTDTQYF
-	TRBV6-5	TRBJ2-7	-	TGTGCCAGCAGCCACCAAGTTAGCTCCTACGAGCAGTACTTC	CASSHQVSSYEQYF
-	TRBV2	TRBJ2-7	-	TGTGCCAGCAGTGGCTATTACGAGCAGTACTTC	CASSGYYEQYF
-	TRBV5-4	TRBJ1-1	TRBD1	TGTGCCAGCAGCCCTTCTATGATCAGGGGGAAGACTGAAGCTTTCTTT	CASSPSMIRGKTEAFF
-	TRBV25-1	TRBJ2-5	-	TGTGCCAGCCGACAGTACCAAGAGACCCAGTACTTC	CASRQYQETQYF
-	TRBV6-5	TRBJ1-1	TRBD1	TGTGCCAGCAGTACCCGGACAGGCTTAGAAGCTTTCTTT	CASSTRTGLEAFF
-	TRBV29-1	TRBJ2-5	-	TGCAGCGTTGACAACAGGGAAGGAGAGACCCAGTACTTC	CSVDNREGETQYF
-	TRBV11-2	TRBJ2-2	TRBD2	TGTGCCAGCAAGACTAGCGCGAAGGACGGGGAGCTGTTTTTT	CASKTSAKDGELFF
-	TRBV5-5	TRBJ2-7	-	TGTGCCAGCAGGGTCGCGGACAGCCGACTGGGCGAGCAGTACTTC	CASRVADSRLGEQYF
-	TRBV14	TRBJ2-3	-	TGTGCCAGCAGCCAAAGATACTCGAATACGCAGTATTTT	CASSQRYSNTQYF
-	TRBV7-2	TRBJ2-2	-	TGTGCCAGCAGCTACCTCTTCGGCGGAGAGCTGTTTTTT	CASSYLFGGELFF
-	TRBV6-4	TRBJ2-6	-	TGTGCCAGCAGTCCTGAGCCGTCGGGTGGGGCCAACGTCCTGACTTTC	CASSPEPSGGANVLTF
-	TRBV6-1	TRBJ1-5	-	TGTGCCAGCTCGCGGGCGGAAAATCAGCCCCAGCATTTT	CASSRAENQPQHF
-	TRBV7-9	TRBJ2-3	-	TGTGCCAGCGTACCAGCAGGGCGAGATACGCAGTATTTT	CASVPAGRDTQYF